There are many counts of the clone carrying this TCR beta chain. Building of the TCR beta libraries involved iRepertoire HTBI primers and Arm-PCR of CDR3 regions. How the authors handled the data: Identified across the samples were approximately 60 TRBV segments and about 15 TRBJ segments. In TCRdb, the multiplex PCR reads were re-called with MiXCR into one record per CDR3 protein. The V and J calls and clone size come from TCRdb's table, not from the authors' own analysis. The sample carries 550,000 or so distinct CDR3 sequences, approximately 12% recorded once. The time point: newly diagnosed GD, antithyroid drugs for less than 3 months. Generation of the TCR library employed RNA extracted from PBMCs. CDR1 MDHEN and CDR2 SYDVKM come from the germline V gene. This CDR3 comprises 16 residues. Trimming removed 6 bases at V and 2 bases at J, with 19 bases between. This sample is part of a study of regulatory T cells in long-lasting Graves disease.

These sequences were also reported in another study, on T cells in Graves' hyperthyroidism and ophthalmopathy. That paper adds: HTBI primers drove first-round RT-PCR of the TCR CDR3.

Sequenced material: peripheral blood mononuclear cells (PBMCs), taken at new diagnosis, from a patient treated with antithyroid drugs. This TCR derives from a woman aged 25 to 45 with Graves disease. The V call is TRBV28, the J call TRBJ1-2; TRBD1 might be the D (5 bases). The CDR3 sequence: CASSLRTGGRNYGYTF. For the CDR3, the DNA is TGTGCCAGCAGCCTCCGAACGGGGGGGAGGAACTATGGCTACACCTTC.